Following are 8 T cell receptor beta chains from one sample sequenced in a study of T cell responses to AZD1222 COVID-19 vaccine. Measured with immunoSEQ multiplex PCR; TCRdb has only the in-frame clones, and not every one. The repertoire has 150,000 or so clones, roughly nine tenths of them found once; the top ten carry 1% to 1.5%. The sequencing used peripheral blood, collected 28 days after the second AZD1222 dose. The receptors come from an adult who received the AZD1222 COVID-19 vaccine.

The chain joins TRBV7-2 to TRBJ1-3; D is undetermined. The CDR3 consists of 16 residues. V lost 5 bases and J 4 bases, leaving 18 bases between the germline ends. From germline, CDR1 is SGHTA and CDR2 FQGNSA. The CDR3: CASSPFIGPSGNTIYF. The CDR3 nucleotides are TGTGCCAGCAGCCCTTTTATCGGTCCTTCCGGAAACACCATATATTTT.

The genes are TRBV6-2 or TRBV6-3 and TRBJ1-2; TRBD1 aligns across 9 bases. The CDR3 extends over 17 amino acids. V lost 2 bases and J lost 6; bases outside the gene matches: 13. Germline V gene data show CDR1 as MNHEY and CDR2 as SVGEGT. CDR3 sequence (DNA): TGTGCCAGCAGTTACCGGCTTGGGACAGGGTACAGTAATGGCTACACCTTC. This translates into CASSYRLGTGYSNGYTF.

DNA for the CDR3: TGTGCCAGCAGCTTAGCCCTACCAGTGGACACTGAAGCTTTCTTT. Translation gives CASSLALPVDTEAFF. V and J are TRBV7-8 and TRBJ1-1; no reliable D call. The CDR3 has 15 amino acids. Germline assignment: CDR1 SGHVS and CDR2 FQNEAQ. Deletions cut 0 bases from V and 3 bases from J, with 11 bases between.

The chain carries TRBV19 and TRBJ2-5; no reliable D call. This CDR3 contains 15 residues. Trimming cost V 3 bases and J 1 base, with 12 bases left between them. Germline lookup yields CDR1 LNHDA and CDR2 SQIVND (reference sequence). The CDR3 nucleotides are TGTGCCAGTAGTATCCGTCCGGTCTCCCAAGAGACCCAGTACTTC. Its translation is CASSIRPVSQETQYF. The full variable domain, in which reference TRBV19 and TRBJ2-5 provide the parts outside the CDR3, is DGGITQSPKYLFRKEGQNVTLSCEQNLNHDAMYWYRQDPGQGLRLIYYSQIVNDFQKGDIAEGYSVSREKKESFPLTVTSAQKNPTAFYLCASSIRPVSQETQYFGPGTRLLVL.

The chain is built from TRBV28 and TRBJ1-5, with 7 nucleotides matching TRBD1. Trimming removed 4 bases from V and 5 bases from J; junction bases left unmatched: 14. The CDR3 runs to 17 residues. Germline assignment: CDR1 MDHEN and CDR2 SYDVKM. This chain's CDR3 is CASSSASTGIRDQPQHF. Here the CDR3 DNA reads TGTGCCAGCAGTTCCGCATCGACAGGGATCAGAGATCAGCCCCAGCATTTT.

This chain links TRBV5-1 with TRBJ1-4; maybe TRBD1 (6 bases). Per the germline V gene, CDR1 is SGHRS and CDR2 is YFSETQ. The V gene lost 0 bases and the J gene lost 1 base, with 10 bases spanning the gap. This CDR3 contains 16 residues. For the CDR3, the DNA is TGCGCCAGCAGCTTGGAAGGGGGAATAACTAATGAAAAACTGTTTTTT. Amino acid sequence: CASSLEGGITNEKLFF.

The V call is TRBV25-1, the J call TRBJ1-2; 7 positions agree with TRBD1. After removal of 0 bases from V and 4 bases from J, the junction contained 2 bases not matched to a gene. The germline V gene has CDR1 MGHDK and CDR2 SYGVNS. The CDR3 length is 14 residues. Here the CDR3 DNA reads TGTGCCAGCAGTGAATACCGGGACAGCTATGGCTACACCTTC. This encodes CASSEYRDSYGYTF.

V is TRBV24-1 and J is TRBJ2-5; TRBD2 is a possible D gene (6 bases). This CDR3 comprises 17 residues. V was cut by 4 bases and J by 3 bases, with 20 bases left in between. The germline V gene encodes CDR1 KGHDR and CDR2 SFDVKD. CDR3 DNA sequence: TGTGCCACCAGTGAGGGTTTGGGGGACTCCGGCGAAGAGACCCAGTACTTC. Protein product: CATSEGLGDSGEETQYF.